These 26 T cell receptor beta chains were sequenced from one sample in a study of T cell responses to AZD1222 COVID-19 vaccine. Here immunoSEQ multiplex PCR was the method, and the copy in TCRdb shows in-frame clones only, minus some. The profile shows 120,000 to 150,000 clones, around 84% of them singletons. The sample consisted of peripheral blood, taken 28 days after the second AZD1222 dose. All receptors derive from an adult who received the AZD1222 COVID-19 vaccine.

CDR3 in DNA: TGTGCCAGCAGGGTGGGAGCGAGCAATGAGCAGTTCTTC. Translating it yields CASRVGASNEQFF. The J gene is TRBJ2-1, the V gene TRBV6-5, with D possibly TRBD2 on 5 matching bases. The ends were cut back, 6 bases at V and 6 bases at J, with 12 bases in the middle. CDR3 length: 13 amino acids. CDR1 is MNHEY and CDR2 is SVGAGI in the germline V gene.

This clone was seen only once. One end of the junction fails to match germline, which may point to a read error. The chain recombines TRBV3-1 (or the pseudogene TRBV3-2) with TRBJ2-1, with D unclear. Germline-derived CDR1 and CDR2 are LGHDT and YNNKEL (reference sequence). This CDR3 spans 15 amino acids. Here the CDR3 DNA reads TGTGCCAGCAGCCCCCGAGGTCCCTCCGACAATGAGCAGTTCTTC. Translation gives CASSPRGPSDNEQFF.

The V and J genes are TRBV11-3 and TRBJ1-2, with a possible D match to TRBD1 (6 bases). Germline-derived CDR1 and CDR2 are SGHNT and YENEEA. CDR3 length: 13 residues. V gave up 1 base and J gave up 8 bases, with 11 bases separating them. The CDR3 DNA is TGTGCCAGCAGCTTAGCGGGGGCAAGGGGCTACACCTTC. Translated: CASSLAGARGYTF.

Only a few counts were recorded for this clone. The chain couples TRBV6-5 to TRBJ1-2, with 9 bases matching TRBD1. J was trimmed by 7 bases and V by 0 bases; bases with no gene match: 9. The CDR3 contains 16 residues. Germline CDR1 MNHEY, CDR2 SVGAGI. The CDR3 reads CASSYSSPQGAGGYTF. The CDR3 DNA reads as TGTGCCAGCAGTTACTCGTCTCCACAGGGGGCAGGTGGCTACACCTTC.

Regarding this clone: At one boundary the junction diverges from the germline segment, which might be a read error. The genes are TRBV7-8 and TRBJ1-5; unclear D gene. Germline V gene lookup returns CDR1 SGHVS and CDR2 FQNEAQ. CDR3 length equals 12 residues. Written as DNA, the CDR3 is TGCGCCAGCAGCTTTGCGGCTCCGCCCCAGCATTTT. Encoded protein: CASSFAAPPQHF.

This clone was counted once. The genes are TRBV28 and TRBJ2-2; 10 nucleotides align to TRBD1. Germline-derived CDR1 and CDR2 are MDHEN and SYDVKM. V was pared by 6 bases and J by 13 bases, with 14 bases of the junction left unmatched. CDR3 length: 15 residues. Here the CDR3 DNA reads TGTGCCAGCAGATTCCGGGACAGGGGAGTGTCAGGGCTGTTTTTT. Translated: CASRFRDRGVSGLFF.

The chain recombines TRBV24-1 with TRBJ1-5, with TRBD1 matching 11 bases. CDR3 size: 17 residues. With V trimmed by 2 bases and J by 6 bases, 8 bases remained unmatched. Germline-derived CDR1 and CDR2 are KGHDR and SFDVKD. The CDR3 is CATSDSDRGRGIQPQHF. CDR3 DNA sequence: TGTGCCACCAGTGATTCGGACAGGGGGCGAGGGATTCAGCCCCAGCATTTT.

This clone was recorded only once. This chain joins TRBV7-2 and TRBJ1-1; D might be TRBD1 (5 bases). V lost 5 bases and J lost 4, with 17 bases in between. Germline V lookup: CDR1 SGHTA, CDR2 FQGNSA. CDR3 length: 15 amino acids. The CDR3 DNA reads TGTGCCAGCAGCCCTCCGTGGGGGGGAGGCACTGAAGCTTTCTTT. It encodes CASSPPWGGGTEAFF.

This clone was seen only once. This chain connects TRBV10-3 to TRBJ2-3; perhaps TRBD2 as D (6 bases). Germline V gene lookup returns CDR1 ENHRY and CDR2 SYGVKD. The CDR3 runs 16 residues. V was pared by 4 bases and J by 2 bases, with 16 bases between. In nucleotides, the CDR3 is TGTGCCATCAGTGTTAGTTCGAGCGGGTACACAGATACGCAGTATTTT. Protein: CAISVSSSGYTDTQYF.

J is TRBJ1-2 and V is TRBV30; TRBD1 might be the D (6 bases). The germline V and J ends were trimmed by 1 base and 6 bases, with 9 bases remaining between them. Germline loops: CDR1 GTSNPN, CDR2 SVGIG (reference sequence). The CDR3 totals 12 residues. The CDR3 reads CAWSGRDNGYTF. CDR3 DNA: TGTGCCTGGAGTGGGCGGGACAATGGCTACACCTTC.

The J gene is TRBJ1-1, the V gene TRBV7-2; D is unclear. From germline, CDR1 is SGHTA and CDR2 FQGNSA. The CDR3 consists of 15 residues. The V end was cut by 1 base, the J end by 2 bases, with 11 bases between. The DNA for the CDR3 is TGTGCCAGCAGCTTAGTCGGAGGTGTTAACACTGAAGCTTTCTTT. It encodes CASSLVGGVNTEAFF.

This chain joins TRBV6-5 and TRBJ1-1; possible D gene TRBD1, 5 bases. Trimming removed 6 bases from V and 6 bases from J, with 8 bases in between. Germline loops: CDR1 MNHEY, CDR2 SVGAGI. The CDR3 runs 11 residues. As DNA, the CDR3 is TGTGCCAGCAGCCCGGGACCTGAAGCTTTCTTT. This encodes CASSPGPEAFF.

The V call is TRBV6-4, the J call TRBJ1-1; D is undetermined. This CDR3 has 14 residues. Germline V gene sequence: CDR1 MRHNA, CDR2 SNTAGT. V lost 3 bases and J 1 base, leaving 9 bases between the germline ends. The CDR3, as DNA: TGTGCCAGCAGTGAAACATGGGGGAACACTGAAGCTTTCTTT. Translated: CASSETWGNTEAFF.

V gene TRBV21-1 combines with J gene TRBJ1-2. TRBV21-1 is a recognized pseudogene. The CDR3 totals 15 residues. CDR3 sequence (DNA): TGTGCCAGCAGCAAAGGGGGGGCCCCAAACTATGGCTACACCTTC. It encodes CASSKGGAPNYGYTF.

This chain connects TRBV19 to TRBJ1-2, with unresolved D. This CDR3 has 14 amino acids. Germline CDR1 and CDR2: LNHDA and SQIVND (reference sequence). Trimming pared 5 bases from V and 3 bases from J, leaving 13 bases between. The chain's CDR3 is CASSFQRADYGYTF. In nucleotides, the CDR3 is TGTGCCAGTAGTTTCCAGCGGGCAGACTATGGCTACACCTTC.

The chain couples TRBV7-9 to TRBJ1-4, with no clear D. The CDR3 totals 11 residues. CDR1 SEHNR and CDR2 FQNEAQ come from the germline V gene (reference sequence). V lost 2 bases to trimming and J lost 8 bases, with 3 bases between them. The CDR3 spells CASSLQEKLFF. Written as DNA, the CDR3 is TGTGCCAGCAGCTTACAAGAAAAACTGTTTTTT.

The CDR3 nucleotides are TGCGCCAGCAGACTAGGTCGGGGGGCCTCCTACGAGCAGTACTTC. Amino acid sequence: CASRLGRGASYEQYF. The chain couples TRBV4-1 to TRBJ2-7; possibly TRBD2 for D (7 bases). Germline V lookup: CDR1 MGHRA, CDR2 YSYEKL. The V end was cut by 6 bases, the J end by 0 bases, with 15 bases between. The CDR3 covers 15 residues.

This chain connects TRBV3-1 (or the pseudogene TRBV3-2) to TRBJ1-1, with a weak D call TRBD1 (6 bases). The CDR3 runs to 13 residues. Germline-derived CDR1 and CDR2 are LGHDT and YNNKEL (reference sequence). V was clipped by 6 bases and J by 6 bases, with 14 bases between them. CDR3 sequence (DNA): TGTGCCAGCAGGGGGGGCGGCTTCTCTGAAGCTTTCTTT. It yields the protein CASRGGGFSEAFF.

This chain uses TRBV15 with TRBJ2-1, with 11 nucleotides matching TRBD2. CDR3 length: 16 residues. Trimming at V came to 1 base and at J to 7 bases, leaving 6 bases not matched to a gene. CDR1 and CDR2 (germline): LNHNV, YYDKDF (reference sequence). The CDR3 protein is CATSRGTSGSSNEQFF. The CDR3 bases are TGTGCCACCAGCAGAGGAACTAGCGGGAGTTCTAATGAGCAGTTCTTC.

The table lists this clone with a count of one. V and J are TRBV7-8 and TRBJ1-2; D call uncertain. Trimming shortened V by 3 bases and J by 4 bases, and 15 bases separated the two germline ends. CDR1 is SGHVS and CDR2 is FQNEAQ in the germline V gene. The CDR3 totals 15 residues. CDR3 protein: CASSLVVGGSYGYTF. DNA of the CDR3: TGTGCCAGCAGCTTGGTGGTGGGCGGAAGCTATGGCTACACCTTC.

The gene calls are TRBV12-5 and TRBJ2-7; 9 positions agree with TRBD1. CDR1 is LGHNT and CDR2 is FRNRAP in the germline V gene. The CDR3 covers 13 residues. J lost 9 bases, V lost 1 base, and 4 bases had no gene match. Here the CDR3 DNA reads TGTGCTAGTGGTTTGGGACAGGGGGTAGGGCAGTACTTC. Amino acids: CASGLGQGVGQYF.

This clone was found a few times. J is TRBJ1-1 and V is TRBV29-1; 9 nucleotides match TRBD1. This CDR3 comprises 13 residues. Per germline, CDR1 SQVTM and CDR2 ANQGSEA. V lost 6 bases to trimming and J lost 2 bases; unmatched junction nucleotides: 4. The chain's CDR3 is CSVVGQGNTEAFF. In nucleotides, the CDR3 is TGCAGCGTAGTGGGACAGGGAAACACTGAAGCTTTCTTT. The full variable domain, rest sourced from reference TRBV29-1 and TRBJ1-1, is SAVISQKPSRDICQRGTSLTIQCQVDSQVTMMFWYRQQPGQSLTLIATANQGSEATYESGFVIDKFPISRPNLTFSTLTVSNMSPEDSSIYLCSVVGQGNTEAFFGQGTRLTVV.

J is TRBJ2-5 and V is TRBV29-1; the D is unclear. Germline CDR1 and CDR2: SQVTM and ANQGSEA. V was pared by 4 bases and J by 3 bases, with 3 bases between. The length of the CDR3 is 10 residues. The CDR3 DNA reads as TGCAGCGTTGGGGAAGAGACCCAGTACTTC. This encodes CSVGEETQYF. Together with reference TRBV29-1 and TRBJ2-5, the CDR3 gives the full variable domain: SAVISQKPSRDICQRGTSLTIQCQVDSQVTMMFWYRQQPGQSLTLIATANQGSEATYESGFVIDKFPISRPNLTFSTLTVSNMSPEDSSIYLCSVGEETQYFGPGTRLLVL.

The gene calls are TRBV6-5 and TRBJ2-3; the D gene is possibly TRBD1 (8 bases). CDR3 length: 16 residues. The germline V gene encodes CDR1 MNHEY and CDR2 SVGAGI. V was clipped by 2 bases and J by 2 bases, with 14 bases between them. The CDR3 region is CASSYGQGGNTDTQYF. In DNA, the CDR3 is TGTGCCAGCAGTTACGGACAGGGAGGGAACACAGATACGCAGTATTTT.

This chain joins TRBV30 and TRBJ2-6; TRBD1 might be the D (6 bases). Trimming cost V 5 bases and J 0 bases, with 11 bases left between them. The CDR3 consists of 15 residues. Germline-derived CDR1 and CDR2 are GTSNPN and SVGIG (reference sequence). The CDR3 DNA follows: TGTGCCTGGGGAACAGGGTCCTCTGGGGCCAACGTCCTGACTTTC. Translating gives CAWGTGSSGANVLTF.

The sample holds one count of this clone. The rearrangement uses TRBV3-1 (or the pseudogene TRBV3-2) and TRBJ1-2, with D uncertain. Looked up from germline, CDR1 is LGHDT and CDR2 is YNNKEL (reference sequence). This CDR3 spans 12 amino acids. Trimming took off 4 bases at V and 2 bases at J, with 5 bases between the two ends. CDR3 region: CASSPKNYGYTF. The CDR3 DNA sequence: TGTGCCAGCAGCCCAAAAAACTATGGCTACACCTTC.